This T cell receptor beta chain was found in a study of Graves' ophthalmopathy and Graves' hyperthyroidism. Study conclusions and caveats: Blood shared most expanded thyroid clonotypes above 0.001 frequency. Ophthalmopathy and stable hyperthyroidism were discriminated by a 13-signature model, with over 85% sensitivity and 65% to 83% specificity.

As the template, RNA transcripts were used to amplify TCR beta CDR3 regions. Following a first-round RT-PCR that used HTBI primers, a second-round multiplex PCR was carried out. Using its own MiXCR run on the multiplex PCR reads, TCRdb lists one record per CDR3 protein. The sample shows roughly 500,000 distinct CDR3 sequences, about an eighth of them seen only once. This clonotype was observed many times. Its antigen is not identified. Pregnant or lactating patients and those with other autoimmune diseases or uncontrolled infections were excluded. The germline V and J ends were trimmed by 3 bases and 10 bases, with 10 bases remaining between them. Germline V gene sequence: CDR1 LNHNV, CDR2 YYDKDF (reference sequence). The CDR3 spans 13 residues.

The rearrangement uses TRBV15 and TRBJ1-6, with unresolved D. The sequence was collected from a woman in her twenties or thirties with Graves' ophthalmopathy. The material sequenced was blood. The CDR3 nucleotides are TGTGCCACCAGCAGGAGCTATGGCTCACCCCTCCACTTT. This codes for CATSRSYGSPLHF. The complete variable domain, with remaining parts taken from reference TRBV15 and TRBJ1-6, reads DAMVIQNPRYQVTQFGKPVTLSCSQTLNHNVMYWYQQKSSQAPKLLFHYYDKDFNNEADTPDNFQSRRPNTSFCFLDIRSPGLGDTAMYLCATSRSYGSPLHFGNGTRLTVT.